This is a list of T cell receptor beta chains from one sample in a study of Ad26.COV2.S vaccination and SARS-CoV-2 variants. Repertoires were generated with immunoSEQ multiplex PCR, while TCRdb's copy carries only in-frame clones and drops some. Among under 300,000 clones, approximately 90% were seen once, and the ten largest hold roughly 3%. This material consisted of peripheral blood, taken in a trial of Ad26.COV2.S vaccine versus placebo. The receptors come from a person between 18 and 60 years old who received the Ad26.COV2.S COVID-19 vaccine or a placebo. Both conserved end residues are part of each CDR3. The order of the fields is CDR3 length, J gene, D gene, clone size, V gene, CDR3 DNA, CDR3 protein. The D gene is left open where the match is weak. The listing skips clone size in some rows; elsewhere it reads once, few, many or a size class.

CDR3 length: 15
J gene: TRBJ1-5
D gene: -
clone size: once
V gene: TRBV2
CDR3 DNA: TGTGCCAGCAGGTCCACAGGGTATGGCAATCAGCCCCAGCATTTT
CDR3 protein: CASRSTGYGNQPQHF

CDR3 length: 14
J gene: TRBJ2-1
D gene: -
clone size: -
V gene: TRBV11-2
CDR3 DNA: TGTGCCAGCAGCTTAGGAGCACTCTACAATGAGCAGTTCTTC
CDR3 protein: CASSLGALYNEQFF

CDR3 length: 17
J gene: TRBJ1-3
D gene: -
clone size: -
V gene: TRBV18
CDR3 DNA: TGTGCCAGCTCACCGGGGATAGCGAGACACTCTGGAAACACCATATATTTT
CDR3 protein: CASSPGIARHSGNTIYF

CDR3 length: 15
J gene: TRBJ1-1
D gene: TRBD1
clone size: few
V gene: TRBV27
CDR3 DNA: TGTGCCAGCAGGAGGAGCCGGGACAGGGGGACTGAAGCTTTCTTT
CDR3 protein: CASRRSRDRGTEAFF

CDR3 length: 18
J gene: TRBJ1-5
D gene: TRBD1
clone size: -
V gene: TRBV19
CDR3 DNA: TGTGCCAGTAATTCTCCTCACAGGGGGGAGGATGGCAATCAGCCCCAGCATTTT
CDR3 protein: CASNSPHRGEDGNQPQHF

CDR3 length: 14
J gene: TRBJ1-4
D gene: TRBD1
clone size: -
V gene: TRBV6-5
CDR3 DNA: TGTGCCAGCCGCCTAGGGACAGGCAATGAAAAACTGTTTTTT
CDR3 protein: CASRLGTGNEKLFF

CDR3 length: 15
J gene: TRBJ1-6
D gene: TRBD1
clone size: -
V gene: TRBV10-2
CDR3 DNA: TGCGCCAGCCGGTTCGGGACAGGGTGGAATTCACCCCTCCACTTT
CDR3 protein: CASRFGTGWNSPLHF

CDR3 length: 15
J gene: TRBJ1-1
D gene: TRBD1
clone size: once
V gene: TRBV5-5
CDR3 DNA: TGTGCCAGCAGCTTAACTGGACAGGGGGGAACTGAAGCTTTCTTT
CDR3 protein: CASSLTGQGGTEAFF

CDR3 length: 15
J gene: TRBJ2-7
D gene: TRBD1
clone size: -
V gene: TRBV9
CDR3 DNA: TGTGCCAGCAGCGTAGGAGACAGGGTAGGATACGAGCAGTACTTC
CDR3 protein: CASSVGDRVGYEQYF

CDR3 length: 15
J gene: TRBJ2-1
D gene: -
clone size: -
V gene: TRBV10-3
CDR3 DNA: TGTGCCATCAGTGAGGTCGGCAGTTCCTACAATGAGCAGTTCTTC
CDR3 protein: CAISEVGSSYNEQFF

CDR3 length: 15
J gene: TRBJ1-2
D gene: TRBD1
clone size: -
V gene: TRBV18
CDR3 DNA: TGTGCCAGCTCACCATCCGGGACAGGGAACTATGGCTACACCTTC
CDR3 protein: CASSPSGTGNYGYTF

CDR3 length: 15
J gene: TRBJ2-2
D gene: -
clone size: -
V gene: TRBV11-2
CDR3 DNA: TGTGCCAGCAGCTTAATAAGCGACTACACCGGGGAGCTGTTTTTT
CDR3 protein: CASSLISDYTGELFF

CDR3 length: 14
J gene: TRBJ2-1
D gene: -
clone size: -
V gene: TRBV9
CDR3 DNA: TGTGCCAGCAGCCCACGACTAGTAGACAATGAGCAGTTCTTC
CDR3 protein: CASSPRLVDNEQFF

CDR3 length: 17
J gene: TRBJ1-1
D gene: TRBD1
clone size: -
V gene: TRBV27
CDR3 DNA: TGTGCCAGCAGTTTATTAGGGACAGGGGGCGCGGACACTGAAGCTTTCTTT
CDR3 protein: CASSLLGTGGADTEAFF

CDR3 length: 15
J gene: TRBJ1-2
D gene: -
clone size: -
V gene: TRBV2
CDR3 DNA: TGTGCCAGCAGTTTTACAGGGTTAGGTGGCTATGGCTACACCTTC
CDR3 protein: CASSFTGLGGYGYTF

CDR3 length: 13
J gene: TRBJ1-2
D gene: -
clone size: -
V gene: TRBV3-1/TRBV3-2
CDR3 DNA: TGTGCCAGCAGCCAAGATGGTCGCTATGGCTACACCTTC
CDR3 protein: CASSQDGRYGYTF

CDR3 length: 14
J gene: TRBJ1-5
D gene: TRBD1
clone size: -
V gene: TRBV6-5
CDR3 DNA: TGTGCCAGCAGTTCCAGGGACAGTCACCAGCCCCAGCATTTT
CDR3 protein: CASSSRDSHQPQHF

CDR3 length: 16
J gene: TRBJ2-1
D gene: TRBD2
clone size: few
V gene: TRBV29-1
CDR3 DNA: TGCAGCGTTGATGGAGGGCGGAGCGGGAGGTATGATGAGCAGTTCTTC
CDR3 protein: CSVDGGRSGRYDEQFF

CDR3 length: 16
J gene: TRBJ1-3
D gene: -
clone size: -
V gene: TRBV5-5
CDR3 DNA: TGTGCCAGCAGCTCGGTCTTGACAACCTCTGGAAACACCATATATTTT
CDR3 protein: CASSSVLTTSGNTIYF

CDR3 length: 15
J gene: TRBJ1-6
D gene: -
clone size: -
V gene: TRBV5-7
CDR3 DNA: TGTGCCAGCACCTTACAGGGTAGGAGGGATTCACCCCTCCACTTT
CDR3 protein: CASTLQGRRDSPLHF

CDR3 length: 14
J gene: TRBJ2-2
D gene: -
clone size: few
V gene: TRBV7-9
CDR3 DNA: TGTGCCAGCAGCTCCGACAGCCTCACCGGGGAGCTGTTTTTT
CDR3 protein: CASSSDSLTGELFF

CDR3 length: 15
J gene: TRBJ2-1
D gene: TRBD2
clone size: -
V gene: TRBV7-8
CDR3 DNA: TGTGCCAGCAGCTTGAGCGGGAACCCCTACAATGAGCAGTTCTTC
CDR3 protein: CASSLSGNPYNEQFF

CDR3 length: 14
J gene: TRBJ2-7
D gene: TRBD2
clone size: -
V gene: TRBV19
CDR3 DNA: TGTGCCAGTAGTATAGGTAGCGGGGGTTACGAGCAGTACTTC
CDR3 protein: CASSIGSGGYEQYF

CDR3 length: 13
J gene: TRBJ1-1
D gene: -
clone size: -
V gene: TRBV7-9
CDR3 DNA: TGTGCCAGCAGCTCCGAGGTGAACACTGAAGCTTTCTTT
CDR3 protein: CASSSEVNTEAFF

CDR3 length: 13
J gene: TRBJ1-1
D gene: -
clone size: -
V gene: TRBV9
CDR3 DNA: TGTGCCAGCAGCGTAGCAGGAGACACTGAAGCTTTCTTT
CDR3 protein: CASSVAGDTEAFF

CDR3 length: 12
J gene: TRBJ1-5
D gene: -
clone size: once
V gene: TRBV30
CDR3 DNA: TGTGCCTGGAGTCCTGGGGGTCAGCCCCAGCATTTT
CDR3 protein: CAWSPGGQPQHF

CDR3 length: 15
J gene: TRBJ1-2
D gene: -
clone size: -
V gene: TRBV27
CDR3 DNA: TGTGCCAGCAGTCCCTCAGTGACAGCGGTCTATGGCTACACCTTC
CDR3 protein: CASSPSVTAVYGYTF

CDR3 length: 13
J gene: TRBJ2-7
D gene: -
clone size: -
V gene: TRBV7-6
CDR3 DNA: TGTGCCAGCAGCGCAGAGCTCTCCTACGAGCAGTACTTC
CDR3 protein: CASSAELSYEQYF

CDR3 length: 15
J gene: TRBJ1-1
D gene: TRBD1
clone size: few
V gene: TRBV11-1
CDR3 DNA: TGTGCCAGCAGCTTGGGGGGACAGGGCCGCACTGAAGCTTTCTTT
CDR3 protein: CASSLGGQGRTEAFF

CDR3 length: 15
J gene: TRBJ1-2
D gene: TRBD1
clone size: -
V gene: TRBV4-1
CDR3 DNA: TGCGCCAGCAGCCAACCGCCGACAGGGGACTATGGCTACACCTTC
CDR3 protein: CASSQPPTGDYGYTF

CDR3 length: 15
J gene: TRBJ2-2
D gene: TRBD2
clone size: -
V gene: TRBV6-5
CDR3 DNA: TGTGCCAGCAGTTCTGAAGCGGGGGGGCCCGGGGAGCTGTTTTTT
CDR3 protein: CASSSEAGGPGELFF

CDR3 length: 13
J gene: TRBJ1-6
D gene: -
clone size: -
V gene: TRBV2
CDR3 DNA: TGTGCCAGCAGATCGGGGAAAAATTCACCCCTCCACTTT
CDR3 protein: CASRSGKNSPLHF

CDR3 length: 16
J gene: TRBJ2-7
D gene: TRBD2
clone size: -
V gene: TRBV4-3
CDR3 DNA: TGCGCCAGCAGCCAAGATTGGGCTAGCGGGGGTTACGAGCAGTACTTC
CDR3 protein: CASSQDWASGGYEQYF

CDR3 length: 13
J gene: TRBJ2-5
D gene: -
clone size: -
V gene: TRBV19
CDR3 DNA: TGTGCCAGTAGTAGGGCAGACCAAGAGACCCAGTACTTC
CDR3 protein: CASSRADQETQYF

CDR3 length: 15
J gene: TRBJ2-4
D gene: TRBD2
clone size: -
V gene: TRBV4-2
CDR3 DNA: TGTGCCAGCAGCCGCGGGACTAGCGGGACAAACATTCAGTACTTC
CDR3 protein: CASSRGTSGTNIQYF

CDR3 length: 13
J gene: TRBJ1-5
D gene: -
clone size: -
V gene: TRBV7-2
CDR3 DNA: TGTGCCAGCAGCGATCCGGGGGGTCAGCCCCAGCATTTT
CDR3 protein: CASSDPGGQPQHF

CDR3 length: 14
J gene: TRBJ2-7
D gene: -
clone size: -
V gene: TRBV20-1
CDR3 DNA: TGCAGTGCTAGTATTCCCCAGGGGACCTACGAGCAGTACTTC
CDR3 protein: CSASIPQGTYEQYF

CDR3 length: 13
J gene: TRBJ1-3
D gene: TRBD1
clone size: -
V gene: TRBV12-3/TRBV12-4
CDR3 DNA: TGTGCCACCCAGACAGGGACTGGAAACACCATATATTTT
CDR3 protein: CATQTGTGNTIYF

CDR3 length: 15
J gene: TRBJ1-2
D gene: -
clone size: -
V gene: TRBV7-2
CDR3 DNA: TGTGCCAGCAGCTTACATGGTAGGATGGGCTATGGCTACACCTTC
CDR3 protein: CASSLHGRMGYGYTF

CDR3 length: 18
J gene: TRBJ2-1
D gene: TRBD2
clone size: -
V gene: TRBV5-1
CDR3 DNA: TGCGCCAGCAGCCCGGGGCTAGCGGGGGGTCTCTCCTACAATGAGCAGTTCTTC
CDR3 protein: CASSPGLAGGLSYNEQFF

CDR3 length: 12
J gene: TRBJ1-5
D gene: -
clone size: -
V gene: TRBV6-1
CDR3 DNA: TGTGCCAGCAGTGAAGCCAGGCCGCCCCAGCATTTT
CDR3 protein: CASSEARPPQHF